A selection of T cell receptor beta chains follows, all from one sample in a study of blood T cell repertoires in COVID-19. Repertoires were generated with immunoSEQ multiplex PCR, while TCRdb's copy carries only in-frame clones and drops some. The repertoire consists of a few hundred thousand clones, with about nine tenths occurring once and the leading ten covering 8% to 13%. The specimen sequenced was PBMCs or T cells enriched from blood (not recorded which). The receptors come from a woman aged 18 to 35 who had recovered from COVID-19. CDR3s include the opening cysteine and the closing phenylalanine or tryptophan. A D gene is named only where the DNA matches it firmly. Clone sizes are given selectively: once, few, many, or a class where the clone is expanded.

j_gene,v_gene,d_gene,abundance,CDR3aa,CDR3nt
TRBJ1-3,TRBV30,NA,NA,CAWSTYSGNTIYF,TGTGCCTGGAGCACATACTCTGGAAACACCATATATTTT
TRBJ1-2,TRBV27,NA,NA,CASSYTQGLGYGYTF,TGTGCCAGCAGTTATACCCAGGGTCTTGGCTATGGCTACACCTTC
TRBJ2-1,TRBV6-5,NA,few,CASSYEGLYNEQFF,TGTGCCAGCAGTTATGAGGGACTCTATAATGAGCAGTTCTTC
TRBJ2-1,TRBV7-9,TRBD2,NA,CASSGTSFFF,TGTGCCAGCAGCGGGACTAGTTTCTTCTTC
TRBJ1-2,TRBV15,NA,once,CATSRDGLGKGHSYGYTF,TGTGCCACCAGCAGAGATGGGTTGGGAAAGGGGCACAGCTATGGCTACACCTTC
TRBJ2-7,TRBV6-1,NA,few,CASSNYYEQYF,TGTGCCAGCAGCAACTACTACGAGCAGTACTTC
TRBJ1-1,TRBV18,TRBD1,NA,CASSPGTGGARGTEAFF,TGTGCCAGCTCACCCGGGACAGGGGGCGCAAGGGGCACTGAAGCTTTCTTT
TRBJ1-6,TRBV28,TRBD1,NA,CASVPGTDSPLHF,TGTGCCAGCGTTCCGGGGACAGATTCACCCCTCCACTTT
TRBJ2-7,TRBV11-2,TRBD1,NA,CASSLGTGQYEQYF,TGTGCCAGCAGCTTAGGGACAGGGCAGTACGAGCAGTACTTC
TRBJ1-2,TRBV7-9,NA,NA,CASSLATAIIDGYTF,TGTGCCAGCAGCTTAGCGACAGCGATTATAGATGGCTACACCTTC
TRBJ2-7,TRBV28,NA,NA,CASSLRHEQYF,TGTGCCAGCAGTTTGAGGCACGAGCAGTACTTC
TRBJ2-2,TRBV10-2,TRBD2,NA,CASSESGLAGTGELFF,TGCGCCAGCAGTGAGTCGGGACTAGCGGGCACCGGGGAGCTGTTTTTT
TRBJ2-1,TRBV6-6,TRBD1,NA,CASRATGRGRNEQFF,TGTGCCAGCAGAGCAACCGGCAGGGGGCGCAATGAGCAGTTCTTC
TRBJ2-5,TRBV7-2,TRBD2,NA,CASSLGLAGQETQYF,TGTGCCAGCAGCTTAGGGCTAGCGGGCCAAGAGACCCAGTACTTC
TRBJ1-1,TRBV5-4,TRBD1,NA,CASSSGTLTGDVTEAFF,TGTGCCAGCAGCTCGGGAACCTTGACAGGGGATGTCACTGAAGCTTTCTTT
TRBJ1-1,TRBV5-1,NA,NA,CASSLAGGGMNTEAFF,TGCGCCAGCAGCTTGGCCGGCGGGGGGATGAACACTGAAGCTTTCTTT
TRBJ2-2,TRBV6-2/TRBV6-3,TRBD2,NA,CASSGSGTHRELFF,TGTGCCAGCAGTGGTAGCGGGACCCACCGGGAGCTGTTTTTT
TRBJ2-7,TRBV11-2,TRBD1,NA,CASSFNPGQGADEQYF,TGTGCCAGCAGCTTTAATCCCGGACAGGGGGCCGACGAGCAGTACTTC
TRBJ1-1,TRBV30,NA,NA,CAWSSSGLEAFF,TGTGCCTGGAGTTCCTCTGGACTCGAAGCTTTCTTT
TRBJ2-7,TRBV15,NA,NA,CATSSRGAHYEQYF,TGTGCCACCAGCAGTAGGGGCGCACACTACGAGCAGTACTTC
TRBJ1-1,TRBV5-6,NA,NA,CASSLVDNEAFF,TGTGCCAGCAGCTTGGTAGATAATGAAGCTTTCTTT
TRBJ1-3,TRBV5-8,NA,NA,CASSGSGIRGNTIYF,TGTGCCAGCAGCGGCAGCGGAATCCGTGGAAACACCATATATTTT
TRBJ2-3,TRBV5-5,TRBD2,many,CASSFSRTSSTDTQYF,TGTGCCAGCAGCTTTTCAAGGACTAGTAGCACAGATACGCAGTATTTT
TRBJ1-1,TRBV30,TRBD1,NA,CAWSRQGFTEAFF,TGTGCCTGGAGTCGACAGGGGTTCACTGAAGCTTTCTTT
TRBJ2-1,TRBV12-5,NA,NA,CASGFPPRGASNEQFF,TGTGCTAGTGGTTTCCCGCCTCGGGGGGCGAGCAATGAGCAGTTCTTC
TRBJ2-1,TRBV25-1,TRBD2,NA,CASSESGLAGTNNEQFF,TGTGCCAGCAGTGAATCGGGACTAGCGGGAACGAATAATGAGCAGTTCTTC
TRBJ2-7,TRBV2,TRBD1,once,CASSPGTGSYEQYF,TGTGCCAGCAGCCCCGGGACAGGCTCCTACGAGCAGTACTTC
TRBJ2-1,TRBV6-9,NA,NA,CASSLLEGGNEQFF,TGTGCCAGCAGTTTACTAGAGGGAGGTAATGAGCAGTTCTTC
TRBJ1-1,TRBV7-2,TRBD1,NA,CASSLRQGNTEAFF,TGTGCCAGCAGCTTACGACAGGGGAACACTGAAGCTTTCTTT
TRBJ2-2,TRBV24-1,TRBD2,NA,CATSDPSGSRSGELFF,TGTGCCACCAGTGATCCTAGCGGGAGTAGGTCCGGGGAGCTGTTTTTT
TRBJ2-7,TRBV2,NA,NA,CASKRGLIYEQYF,TGTGCCAGCAAGAGGGGACTTATTTACGAGCAGTACTTC
TRBJ2-5,TRBV6-1,NA,NA,CASSDRGRGTQYF,TGTGCCAGCAGTGATAGGGGGCGGGGGACCCAGTACTTC
TRBJ1-2,TRBV19,TRBD1,NA,CASSIRQGGSSNYGYTF,TGTGCCAGTAGTATCAGGCAAGGGGGCTCCTCTAACTATGGCTACACCTTC
TRBJ1-2,TRBV5-1,TRBD1,NA,CASSLEGGLGTNYGYTF,TGCGCCAGCAGCTTGGAAGGGGGCTTAGGGACTAACTATGGCTACACCTTC
TRBJ2-1,TRBV2,NA,NA,CASSLLNEQFF,TGTGCCAGCAGCCTACTCAATGAGCAGTTCTTC
TRBJ1-1,TRBV24-1,TRBD1,NA,CATSDFQGQGAFF,TGTGCCACCAGTGATTTTCAGGGACAGGGAGCTTTCTTT
TRBJ1-2,TRBV5-3,TRBD1,NA,CARSFQGAHYGYTF,TGTGCCAGAAGCTTCCAGGGGGCTCACTATGGCTACACCTTC
TRBJ1-2,TRBV29-1,NA,NA,CSVVVSGPPGGYTF,TGCAGCGTTGTAGTTTCGGGTCCGCCTGGGGGCTACACCTTC
TRBJ2-7,TRBV28,TRBD1,many,CASRGTGLYEQYF,TGTGCCAGCAGGGGGACAGGCCTCTACGAGCAGTACTTC
TRBJ1-5,TRBV15,NA,NA,CATSRVGRGASQPQHF,TGTGCCACCAGCAGAGTCGGCCGGGGGGCAAGTCAGCCCCAGCATTTT